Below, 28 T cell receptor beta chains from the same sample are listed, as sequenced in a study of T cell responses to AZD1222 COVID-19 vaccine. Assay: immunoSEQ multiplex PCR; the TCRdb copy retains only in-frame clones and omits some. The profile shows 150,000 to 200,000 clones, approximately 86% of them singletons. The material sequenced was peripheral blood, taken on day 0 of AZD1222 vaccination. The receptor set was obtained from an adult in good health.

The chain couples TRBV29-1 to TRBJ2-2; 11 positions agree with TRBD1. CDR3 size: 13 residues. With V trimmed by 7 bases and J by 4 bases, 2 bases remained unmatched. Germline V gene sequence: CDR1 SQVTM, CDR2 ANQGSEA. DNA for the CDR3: TGCAGCGGAGGACAGGGGGCCACCGGGGAGCTGTTTTTT. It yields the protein CSGGQGATGELFF.

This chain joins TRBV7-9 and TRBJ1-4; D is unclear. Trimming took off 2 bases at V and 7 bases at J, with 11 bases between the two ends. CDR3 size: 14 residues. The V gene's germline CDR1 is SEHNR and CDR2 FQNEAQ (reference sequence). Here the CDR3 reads CASSLSGEGEKLFF. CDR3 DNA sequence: TGTGCCAGCAGCTTATCCGGGGAAGGTGAAAAACTGTTTTTT.

The CDR3 DNA reads as TGTGCCAGCAGCCAAGGACGTAGTGGGGGGGCGGCCGGGGAGCTGTTTTTT. Protein sequence: CASSQGRSGGAAGELFF. The chain combines TRBV3-1 (or the pseudogene TRBV3-2) with TRBJ2-2; possibly TRBD2 for D (7 bases). V lost 1 base and J lost 6, with 18 bases in between. In germline, CDR1 is LGHDT, CDR2 YNNKEL (reference sequence). This CDR3 spans 17 amino acids.

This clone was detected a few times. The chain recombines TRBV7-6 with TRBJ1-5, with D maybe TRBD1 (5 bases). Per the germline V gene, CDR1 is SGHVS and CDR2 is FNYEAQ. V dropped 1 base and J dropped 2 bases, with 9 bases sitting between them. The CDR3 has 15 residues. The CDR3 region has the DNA TGTGCCAGCAGCTTAGACCAGGGCCGCAATCAGCCCCAGCATTTT. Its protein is CASSLDQGRNQPQHF. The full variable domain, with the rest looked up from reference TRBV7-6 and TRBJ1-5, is GAGVSQSPRYKVTKRGQDVALRCDPISGHVSLYWYRQALGQGPEFLTYFNYEAQQDKSGLPNDRFSAERPEGSISTLTIQRTEQRDSAMYRCASSLDQGRNQPQHFGDGTRLSIL.

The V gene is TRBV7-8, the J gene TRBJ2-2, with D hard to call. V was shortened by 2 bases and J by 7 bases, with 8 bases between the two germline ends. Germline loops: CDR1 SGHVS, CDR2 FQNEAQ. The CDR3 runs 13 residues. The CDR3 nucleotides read TGTGCCAGCAGCTTACTTCCGGGCGGGGAGCTGTTTTTT. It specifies CASSLLPGGELFF.

DNA of the CDR3: TGTGCACTACAATGGTTTGGCTACACCTTC. This codes for CALQWFGYTF. J is TRBJ1-2 and V is TRBV30; no firm D call. This CDR3 contains 10 residues. Germline V gene sequence: CDR1 GTSNPN, CDR2 SVGIG (reference sequence).

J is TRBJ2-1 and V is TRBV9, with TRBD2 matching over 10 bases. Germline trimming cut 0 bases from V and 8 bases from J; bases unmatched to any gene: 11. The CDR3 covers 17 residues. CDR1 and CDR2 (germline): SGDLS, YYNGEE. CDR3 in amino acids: CASSVGPSGGVIYEQFF. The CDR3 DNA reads TGTGCCAGCAGCGTAGGTCCGAGCGGGGGGGTAATCTATGAGCAGTTCTTC.

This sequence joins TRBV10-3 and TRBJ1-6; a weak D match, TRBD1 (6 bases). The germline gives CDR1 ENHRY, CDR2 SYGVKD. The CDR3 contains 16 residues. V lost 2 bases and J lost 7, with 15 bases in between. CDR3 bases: TGTGCCATCAGTGAGCCCACGCAGGGGCGGAATTCACCCCTCCACTTT. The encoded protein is CAISEPTQGRNSPLHF.

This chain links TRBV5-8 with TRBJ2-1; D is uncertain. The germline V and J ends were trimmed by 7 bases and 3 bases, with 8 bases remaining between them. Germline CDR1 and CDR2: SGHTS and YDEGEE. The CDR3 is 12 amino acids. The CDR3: CASDGVYNEQFF. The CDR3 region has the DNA TGTGCCAGCGACGGAGTCTACAATGAGCAGTTCTTC.

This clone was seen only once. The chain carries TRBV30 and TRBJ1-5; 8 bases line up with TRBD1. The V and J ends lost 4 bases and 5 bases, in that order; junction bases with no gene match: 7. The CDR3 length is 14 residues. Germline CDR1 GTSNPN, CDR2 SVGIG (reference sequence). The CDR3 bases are TGTGCCTGGACGGTGACAGGGGAGGATCAGCCCCAGCATTTT. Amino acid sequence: CAWTVTGEDQPQHF.

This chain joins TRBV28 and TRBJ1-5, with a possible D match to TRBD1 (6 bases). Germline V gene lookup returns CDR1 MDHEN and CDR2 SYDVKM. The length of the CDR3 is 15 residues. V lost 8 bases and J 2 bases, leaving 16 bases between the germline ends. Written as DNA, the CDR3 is TGTGCCAGCTCCCTAGAGGGGGGCGGCAATCAGCCCCAGCATTTT. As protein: CASSLEGGGNQPQHF. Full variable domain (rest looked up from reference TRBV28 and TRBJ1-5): DVKVTQSSRYLVKRTGEKVFLECVQDMDHENMFWYRQDPGLGLRLIYFSYDVKMKEKGDIPEGYSVSREKKERFSLILESASTNQTSMYLCASSLEGGGNQPQHFGDGTRLSIL.

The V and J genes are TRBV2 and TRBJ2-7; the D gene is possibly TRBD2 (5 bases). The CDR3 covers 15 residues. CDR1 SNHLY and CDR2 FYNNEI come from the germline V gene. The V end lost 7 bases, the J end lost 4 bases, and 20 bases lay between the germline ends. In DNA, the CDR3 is TGTGCCAGCATCCTCGGGATAGTCTCACCATACGAGCAGTACTTC. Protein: CASILGIVSPYEQYF.

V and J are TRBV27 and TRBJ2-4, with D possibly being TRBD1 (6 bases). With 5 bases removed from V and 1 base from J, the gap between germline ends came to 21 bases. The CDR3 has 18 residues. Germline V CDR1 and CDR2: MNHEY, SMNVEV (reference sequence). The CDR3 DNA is TGTGCCAGCAGTCAGGGGTTTGAGAGTTATCGGGCCAAAAACATTCAGTACTTC. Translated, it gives CASSQGFESYRAKNIQYF.

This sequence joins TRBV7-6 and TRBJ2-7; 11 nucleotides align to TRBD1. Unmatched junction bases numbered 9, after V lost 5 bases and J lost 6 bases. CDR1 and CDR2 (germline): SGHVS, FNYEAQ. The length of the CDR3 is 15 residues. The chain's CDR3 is CASSKADRGPFEQYF. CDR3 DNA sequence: TGTGCCAGCAGCAAGGCGGACAGGGGGCCCTTCGAGCAGTACTTC.

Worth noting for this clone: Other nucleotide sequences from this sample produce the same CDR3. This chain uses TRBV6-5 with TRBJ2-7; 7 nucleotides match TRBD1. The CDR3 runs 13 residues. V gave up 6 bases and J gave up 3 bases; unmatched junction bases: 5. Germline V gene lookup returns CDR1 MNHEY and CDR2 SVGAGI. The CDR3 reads CASSRDRDYEQYF. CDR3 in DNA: TGTGCCAGCAGCAGAGACAGGGACTACGAGCAGTACTTC.

The DNA for the CDR3 is TGTGCCAGCAGCTTAACGGGGACAGCCTCTGGGGCCAACGTCCTGACTTTC. Translation gives CASSLTGTASGANVLTF. This chain uses TRBV7-3 with TRBJ2-6, with 7 bases fitting TRBD1. CDR1 and CDR2 from the germline V gene are SGHTA and FQGTGA. The CDR3 totals 17 residues. With V trimmed by 0 bases and J by 0 bases, 2 bases remained unmatched. The variable domain in full, completed from reference TRBV7-3 and TRBJ2-6, reads GAGVSQTPSNKVTEKGKYVELRCDPISGHTALYWYRQSLGQGPEFLIYFQGTGAADDSGLPNDRFFAVRPEGSVSTLKIQRTERGDSAVYLCASSLTGTASGANVLTFGAGSRLTVL.

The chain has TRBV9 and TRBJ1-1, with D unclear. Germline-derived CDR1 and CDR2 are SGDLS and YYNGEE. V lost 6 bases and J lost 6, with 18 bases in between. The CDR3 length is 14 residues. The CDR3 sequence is CASNRVSFGAEAFF. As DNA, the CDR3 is TGTGCCAGCAACCGGGTCTCCTTTGGGGCTGAAGCTTTCTTT.

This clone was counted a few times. The CDR3 nucleotides read TGTGCCAGCAGTGAAGAAGAGCAGTACTTC. It yields the protein CASSEEEQYF. This chain links TRBV6-1 with TRBJ2-7; D gene unclear. From germline, CDR1 is MNHNS and CDR2 SASEGT. Trimming pared 1 base from V and 7 bases from J, leaving 2 bases between. CDR3 length equals 10 residues.

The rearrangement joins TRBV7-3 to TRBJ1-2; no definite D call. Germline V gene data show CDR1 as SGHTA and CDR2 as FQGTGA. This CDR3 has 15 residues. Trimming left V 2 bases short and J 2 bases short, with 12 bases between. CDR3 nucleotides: TGTGCCAGCAGCTTAGGGAGAGGCCAGAACTATGGCTACACCTTC. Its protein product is CASSLGRGQNYGYTF. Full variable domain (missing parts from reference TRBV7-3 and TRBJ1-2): GAGVSQTPSNKVTEKGKYVELRCDPISGHTALYWYRQSLGQGPEFLIYFQGTGAADDSGLPNDRFFAVRPEGSVSTLKIQRTERGDSAVYLCASSLGRGQNYGYTFGSGTRLTVV.

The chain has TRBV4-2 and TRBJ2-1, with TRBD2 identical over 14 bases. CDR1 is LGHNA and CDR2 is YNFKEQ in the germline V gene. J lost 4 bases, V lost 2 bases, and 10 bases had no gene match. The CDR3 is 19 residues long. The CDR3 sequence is CASSQPTSGGAGLYNEQFF. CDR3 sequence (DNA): TGTGCCAGCAGCCAACCGACTAGCGGGGGGGCCGGTTTGTACAATGAGCAGTTCTTC.

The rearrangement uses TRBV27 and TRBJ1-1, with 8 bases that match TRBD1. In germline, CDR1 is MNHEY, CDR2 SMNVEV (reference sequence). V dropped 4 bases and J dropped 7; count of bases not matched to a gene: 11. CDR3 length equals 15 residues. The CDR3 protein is CASSSSPTGEIEAFF. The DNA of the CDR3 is TGTGCCAGCAGTTCCAGCCCGACAGGGGAAATTGAAGCTTTCTTT.

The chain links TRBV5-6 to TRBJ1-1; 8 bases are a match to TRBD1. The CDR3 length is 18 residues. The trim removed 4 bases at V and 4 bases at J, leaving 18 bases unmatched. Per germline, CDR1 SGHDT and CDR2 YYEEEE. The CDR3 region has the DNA TGTGCCAGCAGCCGAGAGTGGCCCGGACAGGGTGATGGCACTGAAGCTTTCTTT. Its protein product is CASSREWPGQGDGTEAFF. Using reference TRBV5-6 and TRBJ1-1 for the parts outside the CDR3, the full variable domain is DAGVTQSPTHLIKTRGQQVTLRCSPKSGHDTVSWYQQALGQGPQFIFQYYEEEERQRGNFPDRFSGHQFPNYSSELNVNALLLGDSALYLCASSREWPGQGDGTEAFFGQGTRLTVV.

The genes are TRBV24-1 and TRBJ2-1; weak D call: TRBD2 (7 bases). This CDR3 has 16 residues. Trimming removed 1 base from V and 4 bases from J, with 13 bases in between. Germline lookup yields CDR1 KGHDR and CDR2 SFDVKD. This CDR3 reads CATSDFGGRGYNEQFF. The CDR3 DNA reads TGTGCCACCAGTGATTTCGGAGGGAGGGGGTACAATGAGCAGTTCTTC.

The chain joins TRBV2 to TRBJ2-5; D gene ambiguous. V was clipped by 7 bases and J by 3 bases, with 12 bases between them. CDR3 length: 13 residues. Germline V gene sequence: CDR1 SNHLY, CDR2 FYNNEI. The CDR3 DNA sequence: TGTGCCAGCACGGGCGATGTGGAAGAGACCCAGTACTTC. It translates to CASTGDVEETQYF.

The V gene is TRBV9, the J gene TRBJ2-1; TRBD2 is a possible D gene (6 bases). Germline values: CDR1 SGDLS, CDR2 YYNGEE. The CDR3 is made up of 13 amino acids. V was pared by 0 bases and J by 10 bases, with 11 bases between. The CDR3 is CASSVELAGEQFF. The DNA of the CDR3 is TGTGCCAGCAGCGTAGAACTAGCTGGGGAGCAGTTCTTC.

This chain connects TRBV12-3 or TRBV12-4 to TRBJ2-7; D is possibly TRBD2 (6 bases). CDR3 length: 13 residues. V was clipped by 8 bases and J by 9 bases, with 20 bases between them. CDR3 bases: TGTGCCAGCTGCCGGGGGAACCTACGTGGGCAGTACTTC. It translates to CASCRGNLRGQYF.

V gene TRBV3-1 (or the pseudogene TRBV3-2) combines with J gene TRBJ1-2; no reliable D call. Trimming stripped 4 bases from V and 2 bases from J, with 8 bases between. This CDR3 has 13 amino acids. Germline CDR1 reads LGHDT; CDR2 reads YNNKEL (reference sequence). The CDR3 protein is CASSPGPNYGYTF. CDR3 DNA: TGTGCCAGCAGCCCCGGACCCAACTATGGCTACACCTTC.

The CDR3, as DNA: TGTGCCAGCAGCGTAGGAGGAACAGGAGACCAGGATGAAGCTTTCTTT. Residues: CASSVGGTGDQDEAFF. The rearrangement uses TRBV9 and TRBJ1-1, with D possibly matching TRBD1 (5 bases). V was clipped by 0 bases and J by 7 bases, with 19 bases between them. Germline assignment: CDR1 SGDLS and CDR2 YYNGEE. This CDR3 has 16 amino acids. Full variable domain (outside the CDR3, taken from reference TRBV9 and TRBJ1-1): DSGVTQTPKHLITATGQRVTLRCSPRSGDLSVYWYQQSLDQGLQFLIQYYNGEERAKGNILERFSAQQFPDLHSELNLSSLELGDSALYFCASSVGGTGDQDEAFFGQGTRLTVV.